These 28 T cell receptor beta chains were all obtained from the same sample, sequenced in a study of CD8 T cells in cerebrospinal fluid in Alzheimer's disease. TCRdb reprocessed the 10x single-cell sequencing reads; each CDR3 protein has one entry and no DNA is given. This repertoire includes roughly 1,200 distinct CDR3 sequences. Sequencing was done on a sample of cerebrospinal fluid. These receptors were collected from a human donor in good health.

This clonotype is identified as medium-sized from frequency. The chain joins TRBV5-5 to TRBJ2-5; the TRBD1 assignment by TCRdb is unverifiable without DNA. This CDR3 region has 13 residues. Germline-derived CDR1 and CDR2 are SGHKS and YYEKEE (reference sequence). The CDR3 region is CASSLGWGQTQYF.

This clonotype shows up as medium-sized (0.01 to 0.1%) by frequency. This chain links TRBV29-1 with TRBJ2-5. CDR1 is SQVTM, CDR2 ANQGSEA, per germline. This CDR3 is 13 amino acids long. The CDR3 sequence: CSVVKQIQETQYF.

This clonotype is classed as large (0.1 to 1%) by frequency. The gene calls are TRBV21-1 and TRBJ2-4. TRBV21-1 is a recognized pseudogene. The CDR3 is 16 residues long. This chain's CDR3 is CASSRTTATVKNIQYF.

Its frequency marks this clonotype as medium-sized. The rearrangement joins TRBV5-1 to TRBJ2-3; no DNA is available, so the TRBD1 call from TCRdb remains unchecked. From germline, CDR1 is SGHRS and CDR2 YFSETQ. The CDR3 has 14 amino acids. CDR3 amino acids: CASSGGQRTDTQYF.

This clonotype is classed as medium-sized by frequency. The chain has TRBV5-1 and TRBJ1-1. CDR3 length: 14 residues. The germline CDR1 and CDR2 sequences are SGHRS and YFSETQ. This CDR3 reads CASSLATQNTEAFF.

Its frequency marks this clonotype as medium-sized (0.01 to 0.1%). The CDR3 loop reads CASKRAGVIEKLFF. The chain has TRBV19 and TRBJ1-4; the D call of TRBD1 rests on TCRdb alone, since no DNA is present to check it. The CDR3 totals 14 residues. Germline assignment: CDR1 LNHDA and CDR2 SQIVND (reference sequence).

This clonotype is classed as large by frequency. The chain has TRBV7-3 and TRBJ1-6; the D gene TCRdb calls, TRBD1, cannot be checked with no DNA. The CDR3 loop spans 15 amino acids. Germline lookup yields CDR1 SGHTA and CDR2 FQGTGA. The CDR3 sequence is CASSTTGAAHSPLHF.

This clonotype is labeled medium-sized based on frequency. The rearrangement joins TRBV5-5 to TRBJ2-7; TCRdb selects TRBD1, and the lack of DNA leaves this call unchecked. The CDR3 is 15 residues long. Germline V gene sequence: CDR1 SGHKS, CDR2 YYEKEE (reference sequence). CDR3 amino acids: CASSLTRGALDEQYF.

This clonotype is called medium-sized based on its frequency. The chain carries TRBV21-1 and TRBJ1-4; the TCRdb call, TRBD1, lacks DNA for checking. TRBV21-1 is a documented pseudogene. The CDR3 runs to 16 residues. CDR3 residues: CASSTGQATTNEKLFF.

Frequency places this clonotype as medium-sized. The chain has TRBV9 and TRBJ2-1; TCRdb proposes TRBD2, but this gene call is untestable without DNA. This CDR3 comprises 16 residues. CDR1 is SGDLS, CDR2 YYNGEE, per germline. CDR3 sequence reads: CASSVGAGGLVNEQFF.

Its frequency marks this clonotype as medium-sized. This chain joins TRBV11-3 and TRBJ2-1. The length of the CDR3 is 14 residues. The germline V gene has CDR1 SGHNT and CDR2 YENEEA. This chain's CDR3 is CASSLDDGVNEQFF.

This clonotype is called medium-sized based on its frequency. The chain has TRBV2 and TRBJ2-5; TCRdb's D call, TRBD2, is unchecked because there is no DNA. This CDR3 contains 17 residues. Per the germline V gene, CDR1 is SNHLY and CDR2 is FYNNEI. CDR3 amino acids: CASSGLAGGPRQETQYF.

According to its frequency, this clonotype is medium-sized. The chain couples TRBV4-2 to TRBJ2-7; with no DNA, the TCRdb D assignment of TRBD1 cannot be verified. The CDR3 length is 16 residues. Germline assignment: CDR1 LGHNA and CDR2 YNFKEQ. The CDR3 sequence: CASSHPQQRSNYEQYF.

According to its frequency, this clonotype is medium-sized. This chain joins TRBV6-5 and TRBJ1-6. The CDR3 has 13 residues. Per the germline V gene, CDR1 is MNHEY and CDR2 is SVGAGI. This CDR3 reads CASRLSANSPLHF.

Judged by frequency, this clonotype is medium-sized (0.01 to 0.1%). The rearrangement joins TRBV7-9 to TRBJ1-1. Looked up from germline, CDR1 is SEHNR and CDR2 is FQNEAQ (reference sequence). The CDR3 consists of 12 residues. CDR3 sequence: CASSLVVTEAFF.

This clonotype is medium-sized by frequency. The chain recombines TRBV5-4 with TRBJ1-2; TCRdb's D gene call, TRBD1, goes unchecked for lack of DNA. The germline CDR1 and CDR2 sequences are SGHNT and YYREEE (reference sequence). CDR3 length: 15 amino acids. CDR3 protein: CASRAPADSLGGYTF.

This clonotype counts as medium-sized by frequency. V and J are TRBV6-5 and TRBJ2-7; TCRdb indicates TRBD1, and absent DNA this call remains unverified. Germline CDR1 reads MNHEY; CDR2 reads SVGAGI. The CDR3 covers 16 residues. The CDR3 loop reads CASSYSNSWGQHEQYF.

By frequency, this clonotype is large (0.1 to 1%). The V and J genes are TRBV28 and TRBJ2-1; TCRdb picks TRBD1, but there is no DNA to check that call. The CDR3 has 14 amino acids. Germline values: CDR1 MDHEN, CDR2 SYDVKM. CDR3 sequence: CAWAGASSYNEQFF.

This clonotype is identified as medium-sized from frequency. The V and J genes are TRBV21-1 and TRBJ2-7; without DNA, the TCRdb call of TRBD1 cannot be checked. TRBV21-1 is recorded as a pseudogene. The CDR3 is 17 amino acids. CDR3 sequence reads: CASSKVGEGARTYEQYF.

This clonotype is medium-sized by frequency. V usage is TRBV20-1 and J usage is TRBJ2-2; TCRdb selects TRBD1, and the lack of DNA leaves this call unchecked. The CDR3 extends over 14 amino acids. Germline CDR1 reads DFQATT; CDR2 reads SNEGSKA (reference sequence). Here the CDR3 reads CSASSGGAFGELFF.

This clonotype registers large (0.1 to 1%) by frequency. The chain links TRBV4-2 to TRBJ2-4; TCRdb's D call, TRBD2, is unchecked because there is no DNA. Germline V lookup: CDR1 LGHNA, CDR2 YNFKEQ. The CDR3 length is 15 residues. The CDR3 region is CASSQEAGTKNIQYF.

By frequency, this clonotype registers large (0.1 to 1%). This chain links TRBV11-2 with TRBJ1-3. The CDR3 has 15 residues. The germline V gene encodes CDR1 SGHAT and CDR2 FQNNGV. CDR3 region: CASGRGSNSGNTIYF.

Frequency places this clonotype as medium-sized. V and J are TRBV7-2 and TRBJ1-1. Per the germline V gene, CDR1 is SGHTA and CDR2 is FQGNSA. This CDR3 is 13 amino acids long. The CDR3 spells CASRPSGTTEAFF.

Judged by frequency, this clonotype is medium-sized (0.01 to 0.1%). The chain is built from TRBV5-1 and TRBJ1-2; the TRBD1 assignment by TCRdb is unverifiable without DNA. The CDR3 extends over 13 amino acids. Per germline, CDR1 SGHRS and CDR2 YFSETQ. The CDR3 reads CASSSQGVGGYTF.

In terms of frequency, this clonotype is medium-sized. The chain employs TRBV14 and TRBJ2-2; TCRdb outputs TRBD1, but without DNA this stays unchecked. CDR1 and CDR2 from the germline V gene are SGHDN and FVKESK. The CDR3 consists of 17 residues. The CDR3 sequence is CASSQERSQLGVGELFF.

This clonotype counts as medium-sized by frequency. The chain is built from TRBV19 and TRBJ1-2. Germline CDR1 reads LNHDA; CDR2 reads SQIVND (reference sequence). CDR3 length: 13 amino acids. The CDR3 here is CASSAASFAGYTF.

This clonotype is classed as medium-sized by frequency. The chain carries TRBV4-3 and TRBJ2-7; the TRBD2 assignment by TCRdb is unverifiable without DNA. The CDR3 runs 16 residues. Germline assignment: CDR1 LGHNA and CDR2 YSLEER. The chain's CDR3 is CASSQDWPGPTYEQYF.

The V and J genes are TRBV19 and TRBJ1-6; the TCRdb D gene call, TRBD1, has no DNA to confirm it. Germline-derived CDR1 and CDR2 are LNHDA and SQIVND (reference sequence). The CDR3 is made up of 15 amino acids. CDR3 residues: CASSIKGQGDSPLHF. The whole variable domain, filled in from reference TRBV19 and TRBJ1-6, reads DGGITQSPKYLFRKEGQNVTLSCEQNLNHDAMYWYRQDPGQGLRLIYYSQIVNDFQKGDIAEGYSVSREKKESFPLTVTSAQKNPTAFYLCASSIKGQGDSPLHFGNGTRLTVT.